This T cell receptor beta chain was sequenced in a study of blood T cells in healthy people across ages. This CDR3 contains 15 residues. V trimming: 2 bases; J trimming: 9 bases; junction bases outside the gene matches: 7. Germline lookup yields CDR1 LGHDT and CDR2 YNNKEL (reference sequence). Next came a second PCR, run for 7 to 11 cycles, which used a sample-barcoded 5' primer along with a J-beta primer mix. From the 5' RACE reads, TCRdb called clonotypes with MiXCR, one entry per CDR3 protein. The sample records 1.5 million to 2 million distinct CDR3 sequences, around half being singletons. The sample comprised blood. The clonotype comes from a woman aged 35 to 49 in good health. The V gene is TRBV3-1, the J gene TRBJ1-6; 7 positions agree with TRBD1. CDR3 residues: CASSQRQGAVSPLHF. The CDR3 DNA reads as TGTGCCAGCAGCCAACGACAGGGAGCGGTTTCACCCCTCCACTTT. Filled out from reference TRBV3-1 and TRBJ1-6, the complete variable domain reads DTAVSQTPKYLVTQMGNDKSIKCEQNLGHDTMYWYKQDSKKFLKIMFSYNNKELIINETVPNRFSPKSPDKAHLNLHINSLELGDSAVYFCASSQRQGAVSPLHFGNGTRLTVT.